Following are 32 T cell receptor beta chains from one sample sequenced in a study of T cell repertoires in cytomegalovirus infection. In TCRdb, the reads were re-called with MiXCR into one record per CDR3 protein. This sample has around 300,000 distinct CDR3 sequences, with more than 20% found just once. The material sequenced was PBMCs. These receptors all stem from a human donor in good health (CMV status not recorded). Some clones in this sample may be carry-over from other donors' samples.

This clonotype was seen at least ten times. This rearrangement joins TRBV12-3 or TRBV12-4 to TRBJ2-6, with D perhaps given as TRBD1 or TRBD2 (5 bases each). V lost 1 base and J 9 bases, leaving 13 bases between the germline ends. The length of the CDR3 is 15 residues. The CDR3 sequence is CASSLDPGTNNVLTF. In DNA form, the CDR3 reads TGTGCCAGCAGTTTAGATCCTGGGACCAACAACGTCCTGACTTTC.

This clonotype was counted between two and nine times. This chain connects TRBV28 to TRBJ2-3; TRBD2 matches 8 bases. The germline V gene encodes CDR1 MDHEN and CDR2 SYDVKM. Unmatched junction bases numbered 8, after V lost 5 bases and J lost 4 bases. This CDR3 has 15 amino acids. The DNA of the CDR3 is TGTGCCAGCAGTCAGATCGGGGGGGGGTCAGATACGCAGTATTTT. Translating it yields CASSQIGGGSDTQYF.

This clonotype showed up just a few times. The chain uses TRBV7-2 and TRBJ2-1; 7 bases map to TRBD2. V trimming: 2 bases; J trimming: 4 bases; junction bases outside the gene matches: 5. The CDR3 runs to 15 residues. In germline, CDR1 is SGHTA, CDR2 FQGNSA. The CDR3 coding sequence is TGTGCCAGCAGCTTACAGCGGGAACTATACAATGAGCAGTTCTTC. Its protein is CASSLQRELYNEQFF.

The J gene is TRBJ2-5, the V gene TRBV6-2 or TRBV6-3; D gene unclear. The CDR3 is made up of 13 amino acids. With 4 bases removed from V and 1 base from J, the gap between germline ends came to 7 bases. Germline assignment: CDR1 MNHEY and CDR2 SVGEGT. In DNA form, the CDR3 reads TGTGCCAGCAGTTGGTGGGGCCAAGAGACCCAGTACTTC. This encodes CASSWWGQETQYF.

The genes are TRBV7-9 and TRBJ2-1; TRBD1 matches 9 bases. The CDR3 is 15 residues long. The J segment lost 4 bases and the V segment lost 5 bases, leaving 6 bases of the junction unmatched. From germline, CDR1 is SEHNR and CDR2 FQNEAQ (reference sequence). CDR3 in amino acids: CASSPEDRGYNEQFF. CDR3 sequence (DNA): TGTGCCAGCAGCCCAGAGGACAGGGGATACAATGAGCAGTTCTTC.

This chain links TRBV11-2 with TRBJ2-2; the match to TRBD1 covers 9 bases. This CDR3 is built from 16 residues. From germline, CDR1 is SGHAT and CDR2 FQNNGV. With 5 bases clipped from V and 3 bases from J, the junction kept 7 bases outside the gene matches. This CDR3 reads CASSRRWDRDTGELFF. The CDR3 DNA sequence: TGTGCCAGCAGCCGTCGGTGGGACAGGGACACCGGGGAGCTGTTTTTT. The full variable domain, rest sourced from reference TRBV11-2 and TRBJ2-2, is EAGVAQSPRYKIIEKRQSVAFWCNPISGHATLYWYQQILGQGPKLLIQFQNNGVVDDSQLPKDRFSAERLKGVDSTLKIQPAKLEDSAVYLCASSRRWDRDTGELFFGEGSRLTVL.

This clonotype was counted a few times. The chain has TRBV18 and TRBJ2-3; 9 bases are shared with TRBD1. The CDR3 loop spans 16 amino acids. With 2 bases clipped from V and 0 bases from J, the junction kept 3 bases outside the gene matches. Germline loops: CDR1 KGHSH, CDR2 LQKENI. This CDR3 is CASSPGDRASTDTQYF. The CDR3 DNA reads TGTGCCAGCTCACCAGGGGACAGGGCAAGCACAGATACGCAGTATTTT.

The V call is TRBV7-2, the J call TRBJ1-1, with a tentative D call TRBD1 (5 bases). The V and J ends lost 5 bases and 1 base respectively, with 14 bases between them. The CDR3 is made up of 15 amino acids. CDR1 and CDR2 from the germline V gene are SGHTA and FQGNSA. CDR3 amino acids: CASSAPGQGNTEAFF. For the CDR3, the DNA is TGTGCCAGCAGCGCCCCGGGGCAGGGGAACACTGAAGCTTTCTTT.

This clonotype was found a few times. CDR3 in amino acids: CATSEGGTYEQYF. The DNA for the CDR3 is TGTGCCACATCAGAGGGGGGGACCTACGAGCAGTACTTC. The rearrangement joins TRBV12-3 or TRBV12-4 to TRBJ2-7; the D gene is possibly TRBD2 (7 bases). V shed 10 bases and J shed 2 bases, with 15 bases lying between them. There are 13 residues in the CDR3.

The genes are TRBV27 and TRBJ2-1; D is unclear. CDR1 and CDR2 (germline): MNHEY, SMNVEV (reference sequence). V lost 5 bases to trimming and J lost 4 bases, with 21 bases between them. This CDR3 spans 17 amino acids. Here the CDR3 reads CASSTLGPGPGYNEQFF. The CDR3 DNA is TGTGCCAGCAGTACCCTAGGGCCCGGACCTGGTTACAATGAGCAGTTCTTC.

This chain connects TRBV7-9 to TRBJ2-5, with a tentative D call TRBD2 (6 bases). V shed 5 bases and J shed 4 bases, with 14 bases lying between them. Germline lookup yields CDR1 SEHNR and CDR2 FQNEAQ (reference sequence). The CDR3 consists of 14 residues. In nucleotides, the CDR3 is TGTGCCAGCAGCCCTCCCGGGGGTCGAGAGACCCAGTACTTC. This encodes CASSPPGGRETQYF.

In this sample, this clonotype turned up a few times. Here the CDR3 DNA reads TGTGCCAGCAGTCCAGCTCCTTGGGTCTACGAGCAGTACTTC. Its protein is CASSPAPWVYEQYF. This chain uses TRBV28 with TRBJ2-7; D is unresolved. This CDR3 is 14 amino acids long. CDR1 is MDHEN, CDR2 SYDVKM, per germline. The V gene lost 5 bases and the J gene lost 3 bases, with 14 bases spanning the gap.

The chain carries TRBV6-2 or TRBV6-3 and TRBJ2-7; unclear D gene. From germline, CDR1 is MNHEY and CDR2 SVGEGT. The V end lost 7 bases, the J end lost 5 bases, and 18 bases lay between the germline ends. There are 14 residues in the CDR3. CDR3 nucleotide sequence: TGTGCCAGCACAACGAGGCAGCACTGGAACGAGCAGTACTTC. Protein: CASTTRQHWNEQYF.

This clonotype has a count of ten or more. V usage is TRBV7-2 and J usage is TRBJ1-5; perhaps TRBD1 as D (5 bases). Germline V gene sequence: CDR1 SGHTA, CDR2 FQGNSA. Trimming cost V 4 bases and J 3 bases, with 7 bases left between them. The CDR3 has 13 amino acids. The CDR3 here is CASSSGPNQPQHF. CDR3 DNA sequence: TGTGCCAGCAGCTCGGGACCCAATCAGCCCCAGCATTTT.

This chain uses TRBV29-1 with TRBJ2-7; 7 bases agree with TRBD1. The ends lost 1 base at V and 0 bases at J; junction bases unmatched: 6. Per germline, CDR1 SQVTM and CDR2 ANQGSEA. This CDR3 comprises 15 residues. In DNA form, the CDR3 reads TGCAGCGTTGAAGGGACAGGCATGAGCTCCTACGAGCAGTACTTC. Amino acids: CSVEGTGMSSYEQYF.

Details on this clonotype: The junction departs from the called germline gene at one end, perhaps through a read error. V and J are TRBV9 and TRBJ2-1; 8 positions match TRBD2. The germline V gene encodes CDR1 SGDLS and CDR2 YYNGEE. The CDR3 consists of 16 residues. The DNA for the CDR3 is TGTGCCAGCAGCGTGAGTGGAACTAGCGGTTACAATGAACAGTTCTTC. This codes for CASSVSGTSGYNEQFF.

This clonotype was observed a handful of times. The chain recombines TRBV20-1 with TRBJ2-7; 11 nucleotides line up with TRBD2. This CDR3 contains 15 residues. Germline CDR1 and CDR2: DFQATT and SNEGSKA (reference sequence). The ends lost 0 bases at V and 4 bases at J; junction bases unmatched: 5. The CDR3 nucleotides are TGCAGTGCTAGAGATCGCCTAGCGGGGGGTTACGAGCAGTACTTC. Translation: CSARDRLAGGYEQYF.

The table lists this clonotype with many counts. This sequence joins TRBV7-2 and TRBJ1-1; D may be TRBD1 (5 bases). The CDR3 runs to 16 residues. With 1 base removed from V and 6 bases from J, the gap between germline ends came to 18 bases. Germline CDR1 SGHTA, CDR2 FQGNSA. In nucleotides, the CDR3 is TGTGCCAGCAGCTTAGGACAGTCCAAAGGGAGCTCTGAAGCTTTCTTT. Residues: CASSLGQSKGSSEAFF.

This clonotype showed up many times. The rearrangement uses TRBV7-2 and TRBJ2-1; TRBD2 matches 8 bases. CDR1 and CDR2 from the germline V gene are SGHTA and FQGNSA. The trim removed 1 base at V and 15 bases at J, leaving 8 bases unmatched. The CDR3 has 13 amino acids. CDR3 bases: TGTGCCAGCAGCTTAGGTACGGGAGGGCCCCCGTTCTTC. This translates into CASSLGTGGPPFF.

There are a few counts of this clonotype. J is TRBJ1-1 and V is TRBV7-3; 12 positions match TRBD1. V trimming: 5 bases; J trimming: 0 bases; junction bases outside the gene matches: 4. The CDR3 is 16 residues long. Germline V lookup: CDR1 SGHTA, CDR2 FQGTGA. In DNA form, the CDR3 reads TGTGCCAGCAGCCTGGGACAGGGGGCCGTGAACACTGAAGCTTTCTTT. Translation: CASSLGQGAVNTEAFF.

The chain combines TRBV7-2 with TRBJ1-1, with 8 bases matching TRBD1. The CDR3 contains 16 residues. V shed 8 bases, J shed 4 bases, and the junction held 15 bases outside the gene matches. The germline CDR1 and CDR2 sequences are SGHTA and FQGNSA. CDR3 sequence reads: CASHYTGGGLSTEAFF. The CDR3 nucleotides are TGTGCCAGCCACTATACAGGGGGTGGACTGAGCACTGAAGCTTTCTTT.

The chain carries TRBV7-9 and TRBJ2-7, with 7 nucleotides matching TRBD1. After removal of 5 bases from V and 0 bases from J, the junction contained 7 bases not matched to a gene. The V gene's germline CDR1 is SEHNR and CDR2 FQNEAQ (reference sequence). The CDR3 is 15 amino acids. The DNA of the CDR3 is TGTGCCAGCAGCCCGGGACAGCACACCTCCTACGAGCAGTACTTC. Its protein is CASSPGQHTSYEQYF.

The V gene is TRBV20-1, the J gene TRBJ2-3; 8 positions agree with TRBD2. The CDR3 runs to 17 residues. J lost 7 bases, V lost 0 bases, and 15 bases had no gene match. Germline assignment: CDR1 DFQATT and CDR2 SNEGSKA (reference sequence). CDR3: CSARDQAGGYLGYTQYF. CDR3 nucleotides: TGCAGTGCTAGAGATCAGGCGGGAGGATACCTCGGGTATACGCAGTATTTT.

Many counts were recorded for this clonotype. The chain is built from TRBV4-2 and TRBJ1-2, with D tentatively TRBD1 (6 bases). The CDR3 length is 14 residues. V shed 0 bases and J shed 2 bases, with 7 bases lying between them. Looked up from germline, CDR1 is LGHNA and CDR2 is YNFKEQ. The CDR3 protein is CASSQEQGNYGYTF. CDR3 DNA sequence: TGTGCCAGCAGCCAAGAACAGGGAAACTATGGCTACACCTTC.

This chain joins TRBV7-2 and TRBJ2-5; no definite D call. V was cut by 1 base and J by 0 bases, with 12 bases left in between. Germline V lookup: CDR1 SGHTA, CDR2 FQGNSA. This CDR3 contains 16 residues. The CDR3 DNA reads as TGTGCCAGCAGCTTAGGGAGCAAACCGTACCAAGAGACCCAGTACTTC. Protein: CASSLGSKPYQETQYF. Drawing the rest from reference TRBV7-2 and TRBJ2-5, the complete variable domain is GAGVSQSPSNKVTEKGKDVELRCDPISGHTALYWYRQSLGQGLEFLIYFQGNSAPDKSGLPSDRFSAERTGGSVSTLTIQRTQQEDSAVYLCASSLGSKPYQETQYFGPGTRLLVL.

The table lists this clonotype with a few counts. The CDR3 sequence: CASSLTGPTKTQYF. The CDR3 DNA sequence: TGTGCCAGCAGTCTAACAGGGCCGACCAAAACCCAGTACTTC. The chain has TRBV12-3 or TRBV12-4 and TRBJ2-5; tentative D call: TRBD1 (6 bases). Trimming removed 5 bases from V and 8 bases from J, with 18 bases in between. The CDR3 totals 14 residues.

The V and J genes are TRBV7-6 and TRBJ2-5, with 8 bases that match TRBD1. The CDR3 is made up of 16 amino acids. Germline trimming cut 2 bases from V and 8 bases from J; bases unmatched to any gene: 13. Germline CDR1 is SGHVS and CDR2 is FNYEAQ. CDR3 in amino acids: CASSLPAVQGARTQYF. CDR3 DNA sequence: TGTGCCAGCAGCTTACCGGCGGTCCAGGGGGCTCGTACCCAGTACTTC.

This rearrangement joins TRBV4-3 to TRBJ2-1; D is perhaps TRBD2 (6 bases). This CDR3 region has 15 residues. From germline, CDR1 is LGHNA and CDR2 YSLEER. V lost 4 bases to trimming and J lost 5 bases, with 15 bases between them. CDR3 sequence reads: CASSPTRGTNNEQFF. CDR3 sequence (DNA): TGCGCCAGCAGCCCGACTCGGGGGACGAACAATGAGCAGTTCTTC.

This clonotype was seen only a few times. The rearrangement links TRBV2 to TRBJ2-7; TRBD1 or TRBD2 may be the D gene (6 bases each). Germline V gene data show CDR1 as SNHLY and CDR2 as FYNNEI. The V and J ends lost 4 bases and 4 bases respectively, with 20 bases between them. The CDR3 runs to 16 residues. The CDR3 sequence is CASSGGGPLWGYEQYF. CDR3 nucleotide sequence: TGTGCCAGCAGTGGTGGGGGGCCGCTTTGGGGATACGAGCAGTACTTC.

V usage is TRBV19 and J usage is TRBJ2-7; 8 nucleotides match TRBD1. V lost 8 bases to trimming and J lost 4 bases; unmatched junction nucleotides: 10. CDR3 length equals 14 residues. The germline V gene encodes CDR1 LNHDA and CDR2 SQIVND (reference sequence). The CDR3 nucleotides read TGTGCCAGTCGTCGACAGGGGACCGGATACGAGCAGTACTTC. Its translation: CASRRQGTGYEQYF.

This chain links TRBV15 with TRBJ2-2; D is undetermined. The CDR3 contains 14 residues. Trimming removed 0 bases at V and 6 bases at J, with 8 bases between. Germline V CDR1 and CDR2: LNHNV, YYDKDF (reference sequence). The CDR3 region has the DNA TGTGCCACCAGCAGAGATGGGGTACCCGGGGAGCTGTTTTTT. Translation: CATSRDGVPGELFF.

This clonotype was detected a few times. This rearrangement joins TRBV12-3 or TRBV12-4 to TRBJ2-5; 9 bases are shared with TRBD2. The CDR3 extends over 16 amino acids. The trim removed 6 bases at V and 5 bases at J, leaving 13 bases unmatched. The CDR3 nucleotides are TGTGCCAGCAGGCCCTCGGGGCGGGGGGGCCGGGAGACCCAGTACTTC. It codes for CASRPSGRGGRETQYF.